This TCR beta chain was sequenced for a study of T cells in Graves' hyperthyroidism and ophthalmopathy. RNA transcripts yielded amplified TCR beta CDR3 regions. HTBI primers drove first-round RT-PCR of the TCR CDR3. Each CDR3 protein gets one entry after TCRdb re-called the multiplex PCR reads with MiXCR. The table lists more than 450,000 distinct CDR3 sequences, 20% of them singletons. Sample: blood. The clonotype was recovered from a man between 40 and 49 years old with Graves' ophthalmopathy.

The CDR3 sequence is CASSLSGFHNSPLHF. DNA of the CDR3: TGTGCCAGCAGTCTATCGGGCTTCCACAATTCACCCCTCCACTTT. The V call is TRBV28, the J call TRBJ1-6, with D unresolved. V was clipped by 5 bases and J by 7 bases, with 15 bases between them. Germline CDR1 is MDHEN and CDR2 is SYDVKM. This CDR3 comprises 15 residues.